Following are 23 T cell receptor beta chains from one sample sequenced in a study of blood T cells in healthy people across ages. The use of a sample-barcoded 5' primer and a J-beta primer mix characterized a second PCR of roughly 7 to 12 cycles. TCRdb passed the 5' RACE reads through MiXCR, listing each CDR3 protein once. The table includes fewer than 2 million distinct CDR3 sequences, roughly 43% detected once. Sequenced material: blood. The receptors here all came from a human donor in good health.

On this clonotype: Germline and junction disagree at one end, which may indicate a read error. This rearrangement joins TRBV7-7 to TRBJ2-5, with TRBD2 matching over 10 bases. Per germline, CDR1 SSHAT and CDR2 FNYEAQ (reference sequence). This CDR3 contains 15 residues. This CDR3 reads CASSLGTSDEETQYF. For the CDR3, the DNA is TGTGCTAGCAGCTTAGGGACTAGCGACGAAGAGACCCAGTACTTC.

This clonotype was observed a handful of times. The rearrangement uses TRBV28 and TRBJ1-2; no reliable D call. Germline values: CDR1 MDHEN, CDR2 SYDVKM. The CDR3 runs to 13 residues. Trimming left V 6 bases short and J 2 bases short, with 10 bases between. CDR3 sequence: CASRAGSNYGYTF. The CDR3 nucleotides are TGTGCCAGCAGAGCCGGGTCGAACTATGGCTACACCTTC.

The chain carries TRBV18 and TRBJ2-1; 14 bases map to TRBD2. The CDR3 is 20 amino acids. The V gene end was trimmed by 1 base and the J gene end by 9 bases; junction bases not matched to a gene: 17. Germline lookup yields CDR1 KGHSH and CDR2 LQKENI. CDR3 sequence (DNA): TGTGCCAGCTCACCACAGACTAGCGGGGGGGTCGGTTTGGCCTGGAGTGAGCAGTTCTTC. As protein: CASSPQTSGGVGLAWSEQFF.

The chain is built from TRBV12-3 or TRBV12-4 and TRBJ1-5, with unresolved D. This CDR3 contains 15 residues. V gave up 5 bases and J gave up 4 bases, with 15 bases separating them. The CDR3 nucleotides read TGTGCCAGCAGTCCCGTTGATGGCAGAAATCAGCCCCAGCATTTT. Protein: CASSPVDGRNQPQHF.

This sequence joins TRBV11-2 and TRBJ1-6; tentatively, D is TRBD1 (5 bases). V was trimmed by 2 bases and J by 7 bases, leaving 18 bases between them. Germline loops: CDR1 SGHAT, CDR2 FQNNGV. The CDR3 length is 17 residues. CDR3 sequence reads: CASSLSGMGRVNSPLHF. CDR3 DNA sequence: TGTGCCAGCAGCTTAAGTGGTATGGGCAGGGTGAATTCACCCCTCCACTTT.

This clonotype was counted between two and nine times. This may be a read error, as it is one base from a much larger clone. The chain has TRBV12-3 or TRBV12-4 and TRBJ2-1, with a possible D match to TRBD1 (5 bases). This CDR3 comprises 14 residues. V lost 2 bases and J lost 8, with 13 bases in between. CDR3 coding DNA: TGTGCCAGCAGTTTAAGGGGCCGGCGAGATGAGCAGTTCTTC. Encoded protein: CASSLRGRRDEQFF.

The chain carries TRBV5-1 and TRBJ1-2; maybe TRBD1 (6 bases). Germline V CDR1 and CDR2: SGHRS, YFSETQ. This CDR3 is 14 amino acids long. Deletions cut 4 bases from V and 8 bases from J, with 18 bases between. The CDR3 bases are TGCGCCAGCAGCCCGCTTGGAGGGGGACGGGGCTACACCTTC. Its protein product is CASSPLGGGRGYTF.

This clonotype has only a few counts. The chain combines TRBV28 with TRBJ1-6; D remains ambiguous. The V end was cut by 10 bases, the J end by 7 bases, with 14 bases between. Per germline, CDR1 MDHEN and CDR2 SYDVKM. The CDR3 loop spans 13 amino acids. CDR3 in DNA: TGTGCCATTACGGAACACAGAAATTCACCCCTCCACTTT. It translates to CAITEHRNSPLHF.

The sample holds a few counts of this clonotype. The gene calls are TRBV5-1 and TRBJ1-1; D is perhaps TRBD1 (5 bases). CDR1 SGHRS and CDR2 YFSETQ come from the germline V gene. This CDR3 spans 17 amino acids. V lost 4 bases and J 1 base, leaving 20 bases between the germline ends. CDR3 nucleotide sequence: TGCGCCAGCAGCCCTGCCGGGACTTACGGACAGAACACTGAAGCTTTCTTT. Residues: CASSPAGTYGQNTEAFF.

The chain employs TRBV7-2 and TRBJ2-3; 8 positions match TRBD2. Germline values: CDR1 SGHTA, CDR2 FQGNSA. J gave up 9 bases and V 1 base, and 6 bases lay outside the gene matches. The CDR3 totals 14 residues. In nucleotides, the CDR3 is TGTGCCAGCAGCTTAGATAGGACTAGCAACACGCAGTATTTT. Its protein product is CASSLDRTSNTQYF.

The V and J genes are TRBV4-2 and TRBJ2-2; 8 positions match TRBD1. The germline V gene encodes CDR1 LGHNA and CDR2 YNFKEQ. This CDR3 has 17 amino acids. With 4 bases clipped from V and 8 bases from J, the junction kept 15 bases outside the gene matches. CDR3 nucleotide sequence: TGTGCCAGCAGCCCTCTCCGCATTGGACAGGGCAGAGGGGAGCTGTTTTTT. As protein: CASSPLRIGQGRGELFF.

This clonotype was seen only a few times. V usage is TRBV24-1 and J usage is TRBJ2-4; a weak D match, TRBD2 (7 bases). V lost 10 bases, J lost 0 bases, and 15 bases lay in between. The germline V gene has CDR1 KGHDR and CDR2 SFDVKD. The CDR3 is made up of 15 amino acids. CDR3 amino acids: CATKGGALAKNIQYF. The CDR3, as DNA: TGTGCCACGAAAGGGGGGGCGTTAGCCAAAAACATTCAGTACTTC.

This clonotype has a handful of counts. The CDR3 DNA is TGTGCCAGCAGCTTGGCCCCAGGGCGAGGCTATGGCTACACCTTC. Protein: CASSLAPGRGYGYTF. The chain joins TRBV5-5 to TRBJ1-2, with a tentative D call TRBD1 (5 bases). CDR3 length: 15 amino acids. Trimming removed 0 bases at V and 4 bases at J, with 13 bases between. CDR1 SGHKS and CDR2 YYEKEE come from the germline V gene (reference sequence). Looking up the rest from reference TRBV5-5 and TRBJ1-2 gives the full variable domain: DAGVTQSPTHLIKTRGQQVTLRCSPISGHKSVSWYQQVLGQGPQFIFQYYEKEERGRGNFPDRFSARQFPNYSSELNVNALLLGDSALYLCASSLAPGRGYGYTFGSGTRLTVV.

This chain links TRBV7-2 with TRBJ2-5; 8 nucleotides align to TRBD1. The junction had 7 bases not matched to a gene; V was cut back by 2 bases and J by 5 bases. Germline-derived CDR1 and CDR2 are SGHTA and FQGNSA. This CDR3 is built from 15 residues. CDR3 loop: CASSLRQGSGETQYF. The CDR3 nucleotides read TGTGCCAGCAGCTTACGACAGGGGTCTGGGGAGACCCAGTACTTC.

V is TRBV28 and J is TRBJ2-3, with D unresolved. Germline values: CDR1 MDHEN, CDR2 SYDVKM. The CDR3 is made up of 13 amino acids. V shed 3 bases and J shed 6 bases, with 10 bases lying between them. This chain's CDR3 is CASSFMGWDTQYF. The CDR3 region has the DNA TGTGCCAGCAGTTTTATGGGATGGGATACGCAGTATTTT.

Points on this clonotype: Since a much larger clone is just one base distant, this may be a read error. The CDR3 DNA reads TGTGCCAGCATACAGGGTGCGTCATACAATGAGCAGTACTTC. Translating gives CASIQGASYNEQYF. The chain joins TRBV12-3 or TRBV12-4 to TRBJ2-5; D might be TRBD1 (6 bases). V dropped 7 bases and J dropped 11 bases, with 23 bases sitting between them. The CDR3 runs to 14 residues.

Regarding this clonotype: One junction end does not reproduce the germline sequence, and a read error may be involved. This chain connects TRBV3-1 to TRBJ1-4, with D possibly TRBD1 on 6 matching bases. The CDR3 runs 16 residues. Germline CDR1 and CDR2: LGHDT and YNNKEL (reference sequence). This chain's CDR3 is CASSQDWGLANEELFF. CDR3 nucleotides: TGTGCCAGCAGCCAAGATTGGGGGCTAGCTAATGAAGAACTGTTTTTT.

The chain links TRBV7-2 to TRBJ2-1; 7 bases agree with TRBD1. With 2 bases clipped from V and 9 bases from J, the junction kept 10 bases outside the gene matches. Per germline, CDR1 SGHTA and CDR2 FQGNSA. The CDR3 spans 15 residues. The CDR3 here is CASSLSTGDRGEQFF. The CDR3, as DNA: TGTGCCAGCAGCTTAAGTACTGGGGACAGAGGTGAGCAGTTCTTC. The variable domain in full, completed from reference TRBV7-2 and TRBJ2-1, reads GAGVSQSPSNKVTEKGKDVELRCDPISGHTALYWYRQSLGQGLEFLIYFQGNSAPDKSGLPSDRFSAERTGGSVSTLTIQRTQQEDSAVYLCASSLSTGDRGEQFFGPGTRLTVL.

In this sample, this clonotype turned up a few times. The V gene is TRBV9, the J gene TRBJ2-7; 7 bases map to TRBD2. With 3 bases clipped from V and 10 bases from J, the junction kept 16 bases outside the gene matches. The CDR3 is made up of 15 amino acids. Germline V lookup: CDR1 SGDLS, CDR2 YYNGEE. The CDR3 coding sequence is TGTGCCAGCAGCGCCACTGGGAGCGGGGCCCCAACCCAGTACTTC. Its translation: CASSATGSGAPTQYF.

CDR3 loop: CASSLWLFRGGGYTF. The CDR3 region has the DNA TGTGCCAGCAGCTTGTGGCTATTCAGGGGAGGCGGCTACACCTTC. The chain employs TRBV5-6 and TRBJ1-2; perhaps TRBD1 as D (6 bases). Trimming took 1 base from V and 8 from J, leaving 18 bases between them. The germline V gene has CDR1 SGHDT and CDR2 YYEEEE. CDR3 length: 15 amino acids.

Points on this clonotype: A much larger clonotype is one base distant, so this may be a read error. This chain joins TRBV4-3 and TRBJ2-5; the D call may be TRBD1 or TRBD2 (6 bases each). This CDR3 has 14 amino acids. The germline V gene encodes CDR1 LGHNA and CDR2 YSLEER. Trimming stripped 0 bases from V and 7 bases from J, with 12 bases between. The DNA of the CDR3 is TGCGCCAGCAGCCAAGATGGGGGGCTCGGGACCCAGTACTTC. Its protein product is CASSQDGGLGTQYF.

CDR3 sequence: CASSLEAGIQPLHF. The CDR3 nucleotides read TGTGCCAGCAGCTTGGAGGCGGGAATTCAACCCCTCCACTTT. The rearrangement uses TRBV7-2 and TRBJ1-6, with D hard to call. With 3 bases removed from V and 12 bases from J, the gap between germline ends came to 15 bases. Germline loops: CDR1 SGHTA, CDR2 FQGNSA. This CDR3 is 14 amino acids long.

This clonotype has only a few counts. V gene TRBV28 combines with J gene TRBJ1-2; D remains ambiguous. The CDR3 runs 14 residues. The germline CDR1 and CDR2 sequences are MDHEN and SYDVKM. Trimming removed 5 bases from V and 6 bases from J, with 16 bases in between. The CDR3 sequence: CASSPWRGVHGYTF. The CDR3 DNA follows: TGTGCCAGCAGTCCTTGGCGCGGGGTTCATGGCTACACCTTC.